The 15 T cell receptor beta chains presented below share a single source sample, sequenced in a study of beta chain features in type 1 diabetes. Since all of the isolated RNA was reverse transcribed, expressed TCRB transcripts were what got sequenced. TCRdb keeps only in-frame clones here, not all; method: immunoSEQ multiplex PCR. The table lists 500,000 to 700,000 clones, about a sixth of them singletons. The specimen was naive CD4+ T cells from blood. The receptors shown here come from a man aged 18 to 35 in good health.

There are a few counts of this clone. This sequence joins TRBV4-2 and TRBJ1-2; D call uncertain. Germline V gene data show CDR1 as LGHNA and CDR2 as YNFKEQ. The CDR3 is 12 amino acids. Trimming pared 6 bases from V and 14 bases from J, leaving 19 bases between. The CDR3 DNA is TGTGCCAGCAGGGGAGTTCGGGGTGCCCAGACCTTC. It specifies CASRGVRGAQTF.

This clone was seen more than once but under ten times. The chain couples TRBV7-2 to TRBJ1-2; D may be TRBD1 (6 bases). V lost 1 base and J lost 8, with 14 bases in between. There are 14 residues in the CDR3. Germline loops: CDR1 SGHTA, CDR2 FQGNSA. The CDR3 protein is CASSLVGTTGGYTF. Here the CDR3 DNA reads TGTGCCAGCAGCTTAGTGGGGACGACAGGAGGCTACACCTTC.

The rearrangement links TRBV10-3 to TRBJ2-7; possibly TRBD2 for D (8 bases). The CDR3 consists of 13 residues. The germline CDR1 and CDR2 sequences are ENHRY and SYGVKD. V gave up 11 bases and J gave up 3 bases, with 17 bases separating them. The CDR3 DNA sequence: TGTGCCGCGGGGGGTGGACAGGACTACGAGCAGTACTTC. Translating it yields CAAGGGQDYEQYF.

This clone has more than one count but fewer than ten. The rearrangement links TRBV6-5 to TRBJ1-1; D gene uncertain. V was shortened by 2 bases and J by 10 bases, with 8 bases between the two germline ends. This CDR3 contains 11 residues. The V gene's germline CDR1 is MNHEY and CDR2 SVGAGI. Here the CDR3 DNA reads TGTGCCAGCAGTTACGGCTTAGGAGCTTTCTTT. This gives the protein CASSYGLGAFF.

This clone was seen only a few times. J is TRBJ1-2 and V is TRBV28, with D possibly being TRBD1 (5 bases). CDR1 and CDR2 from the germline V gene are MDHEN and SYDVKM. Trimming removed 8 bases from V and 1 base from J, with 23 bases in between. CDR3 length: 17 amino acids. The CDR3 DNA is TGTGCCAGCCAACCGACACGCGGTGACGGACATAACTATGGCTACACCTTC. Translated: CASQPTRGDGHNYGYTF.

The V and J genes are TRBV6-1 and TRBJ1-2, with D hard to call. Germline CDR1 and CDR2: MNHNS and SASEGT. The germline V and J ends were trimmed by 3 bases and 1 base, with 12 bases remaining between them. The CDR3 covers 15 residues. The CDR3 sequence: CASSDAAAHNYGYTF. CDR3 bases: TGTGCCAGCAGTGACGCGGCAGCACATAACTATGGCTACACCTTC.

The V and J genes are TRBV5-1 and TRBJ2-7, with a tentative D call TRBD1 (6 bases). CDR3 length: 13 residues. CDR1 is SGHRS and CDR2 is YFSETQ in the germline V gene. V was shortened by 4 bases and J by 2 bases, with 10 bases between the two germline ends. The CDR3 nucleotides are TGCGCCAGCAGCAAGGACAGTCCCTACGAGCAGTACTTC. Protein sequence: CASSKDSPYEQYF.

There are a few counts of this clone. The chain uses TRBV7-9 and TRBJ1-1, with 7 bases identical to TRBD1. Germline CDR1 is SEHNR and CDR2 is FQNEAQ (reference sequence). The V segment lost 5 bases and the J segment 4 bases; nucleotides outside the gene matches: 10. CDR3 length: 15 residues. As DNA, the CDR3 is TGTGCCAGCAGCCCACAGGGGCAGGTACCCACTGAAGCTTTCTTT. Its protein is CASSPQGQVPTEAFF.

The gene calls are TRBV19 and TRBJ1-2; tentative D call: TRBD1 (6 bases). Looked up from germline, CDR1 is LNHDA and CDR2 is SQIVND (reference sequence). The V end lost 6 bases, the J end lost 5 bases, and 19 bases lay between the germline ends. This CDR3 comprises 15 residues. The CDR3 nucleotides read TGTGCCAGTAGCTCCGGTCTCGGACAGCGATATGGCTACACCTTC. Protein sequence: CASSSGLGQRYGYTF.

Note on this clone: Other DNA variants within this sample encode the same CDR3. The chain recombines TRBV5-1 with TRBJ2-3; D gene ambiguous. V was trimmed by 4 bases and J by 0 bases, leaving 3 bases between them. In germline, CDR1 is SGHRS, CDR2 YFSETQ. The CDR3 runs 12 residues. This chain's CDR3 is CASSISTDTQYF. CDR3 coding DNA: TGCGCCAGCAGCATTAGCACAGATACGCAGTATTTT.

This clone has just a few counts. The chain combines TRBV6-5 with TRBJ1-2, with a weak D call TRBD1 (5 bases). The germline V gene has CDR1 MNHEY and CDR2 SVGAGI. Trimming took off 0 bases at V and 2 bases at J, with 13 bases between the two ends. The CDR3 spans 16 residues. The DNA for the CDR3 is TGTGCCAGCAGTTACTCTTCCAGGGAAGGCAACTATGGCTACACCTTC. Translating gives CASSYSSREGNYGYTF.

A few counts support this clone. This chain links TRBV7-3 with TRBJ2-6; no reliable D call. In germline, CDR1 is SGHTA, CDR2 FQGTGA. CDR3 length: 14 amino acids. V lost 4 bases to trimming and J lost 0 bases, with 4 bases between them. The CDR3 loop reads CASSSTSGANVLTF. Written as DNA, the CDR3 is TGTGCCAGCAGCTCAACCTCTGGGGCCAACGTCCTGACTTTC.

This clone came up a few times. The CDR3 coding sequence is TGTGCCAGCAGCCTCGACGGTGCGGCTAATGAAAAACTGTTTTTT. It specifies CASSLDGAANEKLFF. The chain links TRBV7-9 to TRBJ1-4; D gene ambiguous. In germline, CDR1 is SEHNR, CDR2 FQNEAQ (reference sequence). The CDR3 spans 15 residues. V was shortened by 5 bases and J by 3 bases, with 13 bases between the two germline ends.

This clone has more than one count but fewer than ten. This chain links TRBV7-9 with TRBJ2-2; no definite D call. In germline, CDR1 is SEHNR, CDR2 FQNEAQ (reference sequence). Deletions cut 2 bases from V and 1 base from J, with 5 bases between. The CDR3 totals 14 residues. The CDR3 DNA reads TGTGCCAGCAGCTTACCGAGGAACACCGGGGAGCTGTTTTTT. It is translated as CASSLPRNTGELFF. The variable domain in full, completed from reference TRBV7-9 and TRBJ2-2, reads DTGVSQNPRHKITKRGQNVTFRCDPISEHNRLYWYRQTLGQGPEFLTYFQNEAQLEKSRLLSDRFSAERPKGSFSTLEIQRTEQGDSAMYLCASSLPRNTGELFFGEGSRLTVL.

The CDR3 spells CASSVGRQSYNEQFF. The CDR3 nucleotides are TGTGCCAGCAGCGTAGGGCGTCAATCCTACAATGAGCAGTTCTTC. V gene TRBV9 combines with J gene TRBJ2-1; D unclear. V lost 0 bases and J 1 base, leaving 8 bases between the germline ends. This CDR3 region has 15 residues. CDR1 and CDR2 (germline): SGDLS, YYNGEE. The full variable domain, its missing parts supplied by reference TRBV9 and TRBJ2-1, is DSGVTQTPKHLITATGQRVTLRCSPRSGDLSVYWYQQSLDQGLQFLIQYYNGEERAKGNILERFSAQQFPDLHSELNLSSLELGDSALYFCASSVGRQSYNEQFFGPGTRLTVL.